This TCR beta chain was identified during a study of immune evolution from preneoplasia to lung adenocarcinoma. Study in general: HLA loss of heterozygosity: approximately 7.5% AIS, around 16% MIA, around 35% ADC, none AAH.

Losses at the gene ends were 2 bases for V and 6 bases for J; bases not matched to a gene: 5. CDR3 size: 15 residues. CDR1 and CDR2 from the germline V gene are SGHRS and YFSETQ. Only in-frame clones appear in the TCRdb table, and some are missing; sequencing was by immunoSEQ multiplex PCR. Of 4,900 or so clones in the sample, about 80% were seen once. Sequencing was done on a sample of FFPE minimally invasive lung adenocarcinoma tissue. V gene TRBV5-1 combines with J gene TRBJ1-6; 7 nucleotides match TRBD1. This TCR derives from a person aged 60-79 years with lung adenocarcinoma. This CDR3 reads CASSLTGEPNSPLHF. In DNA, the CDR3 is TGCGCCAGCAGCTTAACAGGGGAACCTAATTCACCCCTCCACTTT.